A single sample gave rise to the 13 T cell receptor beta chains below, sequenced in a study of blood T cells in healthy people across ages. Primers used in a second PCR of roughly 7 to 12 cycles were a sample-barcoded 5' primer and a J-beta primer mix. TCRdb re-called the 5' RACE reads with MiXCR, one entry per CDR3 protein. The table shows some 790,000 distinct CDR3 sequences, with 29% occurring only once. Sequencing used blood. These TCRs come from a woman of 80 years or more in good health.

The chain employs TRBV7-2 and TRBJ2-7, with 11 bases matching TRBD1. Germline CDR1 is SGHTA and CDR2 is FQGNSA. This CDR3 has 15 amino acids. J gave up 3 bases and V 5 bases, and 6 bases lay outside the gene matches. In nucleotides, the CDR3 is TGTGCCAGCAGCAAAGGTGGGACAGGGGGCTACGAGCAGTACTTC. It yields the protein CASSKGGTGGYEQYF. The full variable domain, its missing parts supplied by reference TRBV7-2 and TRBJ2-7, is GAGVSQSPSNKVTEKGKDVELRCDPISGHTALYWYRQSLGQGLEFLIYFQGNSAPDKSGLPSDRFSAERTGGSVSTLTIQRTQQEDSAVYLCASSKGGTGGYEQYFGPGTRLTVT.

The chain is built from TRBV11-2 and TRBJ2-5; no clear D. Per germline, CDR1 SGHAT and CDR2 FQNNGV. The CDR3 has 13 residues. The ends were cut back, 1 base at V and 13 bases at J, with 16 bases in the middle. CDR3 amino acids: CASSLARRGSWYF. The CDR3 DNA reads TGTGCCAGCAGCTTAGCTAGGAGAGGATCTTGGTACTTC.

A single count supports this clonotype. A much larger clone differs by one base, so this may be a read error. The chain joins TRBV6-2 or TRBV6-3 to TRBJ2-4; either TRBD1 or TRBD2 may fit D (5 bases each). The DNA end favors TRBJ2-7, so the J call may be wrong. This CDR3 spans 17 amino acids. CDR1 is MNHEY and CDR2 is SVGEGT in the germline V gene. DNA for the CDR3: TGTGCCAGCAGTCCGTCCCCCTCAGGGAGAAGGAAGGACGAGCAGTACTTC. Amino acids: CASSPSPSGRRKDEQYF.

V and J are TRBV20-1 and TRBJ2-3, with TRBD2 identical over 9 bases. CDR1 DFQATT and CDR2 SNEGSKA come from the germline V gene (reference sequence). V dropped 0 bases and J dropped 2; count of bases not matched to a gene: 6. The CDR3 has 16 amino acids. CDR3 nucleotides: TGCAGTGCTAGAGATCTAATAGCGGGGGACACAGATACGCAGTATTTT. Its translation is CSARDLIAGDTDTQYF.

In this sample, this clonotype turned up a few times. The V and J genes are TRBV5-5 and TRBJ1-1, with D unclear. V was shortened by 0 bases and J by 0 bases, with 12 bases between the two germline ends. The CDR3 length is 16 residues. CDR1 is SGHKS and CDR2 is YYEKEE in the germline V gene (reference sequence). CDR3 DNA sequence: TGTGCCAGCAGCTTGGGACACTGGAGGGTGAACACTGAAGCTTTCTTT. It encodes CASSLGHWRVNTEAFF.

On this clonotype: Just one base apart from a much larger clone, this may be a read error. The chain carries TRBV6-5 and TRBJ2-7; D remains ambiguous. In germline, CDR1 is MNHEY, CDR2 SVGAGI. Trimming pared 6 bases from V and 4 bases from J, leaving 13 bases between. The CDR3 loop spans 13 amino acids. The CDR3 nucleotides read TGTGCCAGCAGGATTAACCCCAGATACGAGCAGTACTTC. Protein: CASRINPRYEQYF.

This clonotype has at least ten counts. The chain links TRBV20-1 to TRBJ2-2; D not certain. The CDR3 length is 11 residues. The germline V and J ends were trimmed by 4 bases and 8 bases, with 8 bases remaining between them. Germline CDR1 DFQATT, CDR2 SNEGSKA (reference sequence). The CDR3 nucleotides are TGCAGTGCTACGCGGATGGGGGAGCTGTTTTTT. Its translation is CSATRMGELFF.

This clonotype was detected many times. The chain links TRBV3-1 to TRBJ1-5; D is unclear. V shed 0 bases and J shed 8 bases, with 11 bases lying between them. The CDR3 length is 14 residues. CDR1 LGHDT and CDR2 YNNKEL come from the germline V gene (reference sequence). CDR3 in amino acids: CASSQEGQRKPQHF. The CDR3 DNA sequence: TGTGCCAGCAGCCAAGAAGGTCAGAGGAAGCCCCAGCATTTT.

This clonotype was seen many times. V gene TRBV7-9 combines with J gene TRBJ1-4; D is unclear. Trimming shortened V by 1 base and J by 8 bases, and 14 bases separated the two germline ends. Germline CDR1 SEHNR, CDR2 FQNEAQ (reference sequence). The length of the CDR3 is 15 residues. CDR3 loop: CASSLEVAGEEKLFF. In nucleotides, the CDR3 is TGTGCCAGCAGCTTAGAGGTCGCCGGTGAGGAAAAACTGTTTTTT.

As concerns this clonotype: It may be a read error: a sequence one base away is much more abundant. The CDR3 region has the DNA TGTGCCTCCGAAATGGACTACAGCGGGGGACTGCGCGAGCAGTACTTC. It is translated as CASEMDYSGGLREQYF. V and J are TRBV15 and TRBJ2-5, with 8 bases matching TRBD2. The end of the DNA is better explained by TRBJ2-7, so the J call may be wrong. The CDR3 runs to 16 residues. Germline CDR1 reads LNHNV; CDR2 reads YYDKDF (reference sequence).

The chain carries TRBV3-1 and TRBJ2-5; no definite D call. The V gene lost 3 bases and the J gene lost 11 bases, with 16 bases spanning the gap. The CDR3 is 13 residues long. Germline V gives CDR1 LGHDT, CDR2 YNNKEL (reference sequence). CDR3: CASSHGRSGEQYF. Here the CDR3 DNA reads TGTGCCAGCAGCCACGGTAGGTCGGGTGAGCAGTACTTC.

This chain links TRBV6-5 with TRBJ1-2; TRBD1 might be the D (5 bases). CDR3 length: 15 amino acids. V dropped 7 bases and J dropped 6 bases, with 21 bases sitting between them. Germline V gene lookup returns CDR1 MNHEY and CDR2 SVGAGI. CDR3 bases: TGTGCCAGCAACCCGGGACTTTGGGATCGGAATGGCTACACCTTC. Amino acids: CASNPGLWDRNGYTF.

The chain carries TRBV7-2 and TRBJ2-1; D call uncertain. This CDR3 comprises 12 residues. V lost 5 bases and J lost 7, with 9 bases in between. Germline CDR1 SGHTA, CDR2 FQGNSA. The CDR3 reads CASSRRWNEQFF. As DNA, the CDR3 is TGTGCCAGCAGCCGACGGTGGAATGAGCAGTTCTTC.